One sample yielded the 17 T cell receptor beta chains listed below, sequenced in a study of graft-versus-host responses after intestinal transplantation. Clones were sequenced by immunoSEQ multiplex PCR, and TCRdb holds only the in-frame ones, with some missing. The sample includes approximately 100,000 clones, 93% of them seen just once. Antigens for these TCRs are unknown. The specimen comprised unstimulated CD8+ T cells sorted from spleen or lymph node cells, sampled before intestinal transplant. Receptors were obtained from a human donor who received an intestinal transplant.

The V and J genes are TRBV9 and TRBJ2-5; D not resolved. Germline loops: CDR1 SGDLS, CDR2 YYNGEE. V lost 4 bases, J lost 0 bases, and 7 bases lay in between. The CDR3 loop spans 13 amino acids. The CDR3 is CASSPAYQETQYF. The CDR3 coding sequence is TGTGCCAGCAGCCCTGCGTACCAAGAGACCCAGTACTTC.

The rearrangement links TRBV2 to TRBJ2-5; 7 bases fit TRBD2. The germline CDR1 and CDR2 sequences are SNHLY and FYNNEI. This CDR3 comprises 11 residues. This CDR3 is CASGASETQYF. CDR3 sequence (DNA): TGTGCAAGCGGGGCCTCAGAGACCCAGTACTTC.

The chain recombines TRBV5-6 with TRBJ1-2; D possibly corresponds to TRBD1 (5 bases). The CDR3 extends over 19 amino acids. The germline V and J ends were trimmed by 0 bases and 8 bases, with 29 bases remaining between them. Germline V gives CDR1 SGHDT, CDR2 YYEEEE. CDR3 region: CASSLARLSGGENNWGYTF. The CDR3 DNA reads TGTGCCAGCAGCTTGGCCCGTCTGTCGGGGGGTGAAAACAATTGGGGCTACACCTTC.

V and J are TRBV5-1 and TRBJ1-6; maybe TRBD1 (6 bases). Trimming left V 4 bases short and J 6 bases short, with 29 bases between. This CDR3 comprises 20 residues. Germline CDR1 and CDR2: SGHRS and YFSETQ. The CDR3 here is CASSRREITGGPRGNSPLHF. The DNA for the CDR3 is TGCGCCAGCAGCAGAAGAGAGATAACAGGAGGCCCCAGGGGTAATTCACCCCTCCACTTT.

V and J are TRBV15 and TRBJ1-4, with TRBD1 as a possible D gene (5 bases). CDR3 length equals 16 residues. The V gene lost 2 bases and the J gene lost 0 bases, with 10 bases spanning the gap. Per the germline V gene, CDR1 is LNHNV and CDR2 is YYDKDF (reference sequence). The CDR3 bases are TGTGCCACCAGCAGAATTAGGGGTGCAACTAATGAAAAACTGTTTTTT. This encodes CATSRIRGATNEKLFF.

The sample holds a few counts of this clone. The V gene is TRBV4-1, the J gene TRBJ1-4, with D hard to call. Trimming took off 0 bases at V and 8 bases at J, with 4 bases between the two ends. CDR1 is MGHRA, CDR2 YSYEKL, per germline. The CDR3 loop spans 12 amino acids. Written as DNA, the CDR3 is TGCGCCAGCAGCCAAGATTACGAAAAACTGTTTTTT. This gives the protein CASSQDYEKLFF.

The chain couples TRBV18 to TRBJ1-6; a weak D match, TRBD1 (6 bases). The length of the CDR3 is 17 residues. Trimming shortened V by 1 base and J by 7 bases, and 17 bases separated the two germline ends. CDR1 is KGHSH, CDR2 LQKENI, per germline. The CDR3 region has the DNA TGTGCCAGCTCACCACTTACGCGTAGGGGGTCCAATTCACCCCTCCACTTT. Protein: CASSPLTRRGSNSPLHF.

V usage is TRBV4-2 and J usage is TRBJ2-1; unclear D gene. The CDR3 length is 16 residues. V was pared by 3 bases and J by 0 bases, with 12 bases between. Germline lookup yields CDR1 LGHNA and CDR2 YNFKEQ. This chain's CDR3 is CASSHLGTDSYNEQFF. The CDR3 DNA reads as TGTGCCAGCAGCCACCTAGGCACGGACTCCTACAATGAGCAGTTCTTC.

The chain couples TRBV27 to TRBJ1-4, with D unclear. The CDR3 runs 13 residues. Trimming removed 8 bases from V and 0 bases from J, with 7 bases in between. Germline assignment: CDR1 MNHEY and CDR2 SMNVEV (reference sequence). The CDR3 region is CASFRPTNEKLFF. The DNA for the CDR3 is TGTGCCAGCTTCCGGCCAACTAATGAAAAACTGTTTTTT.

In DNA form, the CDR3 reads TGCGCCAGCAGCCTCAGAGAGAACACTGAAGCTTTCTTT. This gives the protein CASSLRENTEAFF. The chain links TRBV4-1 to TRBJ1-1; D not certain. The CDR3 is made up of 13 amino acids. Germline lookup yields CDR1 MGHRA and CDR2 YSYEKL. V was trimmed by 4 bases and J by 1 base, leaving 7 bases between them.

This rearrangement joins TRBV13 to TRBJ1-6; tentatively, D is TRBD1 (6 bases). Trimming left V 8 bases short and J 6 bases short, with 23 bases between. CDR3 size: 17 residues. Per germline, CDR1 PRHDT and CDR2 FYEKMQ (reference sequence). The CDR3 region is CASQHTRAGGLNSPLHF. In nucleotides, the CDR3 is TGTGCCAGCCAACACACAAGGGCGGGGGGCCTTAATTCACCCCTCCACTTT.

The sample holds one count of this clone. V usage is TRBV2 and J usage is TRBJ2-1, with 9 bases lining up with TRBD1. V dropped 1 base and J dropped 8; count of bases not matched to a gene: 12. The CDR3 length is 17 residues. The germline V gene encodes CDR1 SNHLY and CDR2 FYNNEI. In DNA, the CDR3 is TGTGCCAGCAGTGAAGTGGAGGACAGGGGAGGCCTGGATGAGCAGTTCTTC. Translating it yields CASSEVEDRGGLDEQFF.

The CDR3 DNA follows: TGTGCCAGTAGCCTCCAGGGGGCCTTCTACGAGCAGTACTTC. It yields the protein CASSLQGAFYEQYF. The chain employs TRBV19 and TRBJ2-7; 8 bases agree with TRBD1. Germline lookup yields CDR1 LNHDA and CDR2 SQIVND (reference sequence). The CDR3 totals 14 residues. V dropped 6 bases and J dropped 3; count of bases not matched to a gene: 7.

This chain connects TRBV7-9 to TRBJ2-5; D is possibly TRBD1 or TRBD2 (5 bases each). The CDR3 is made up of 12 amino acids. V was clipped by 4 bases and J by 5 bases, with 8 bases between them. Germline V lookup: CDR1 SEHNR, CDR2 FQNEAQ (reference sequence). CDR3 protein: CASSYWGETQYF. The CDR3 DNA reads as TGTGCCAGCAGCTATTGGGGGGAGACCCAGTACTTC.

The gene calls are TRBV6-1 and TRBJ2-7; TRBD2 agrees at 11 bases. Germline V gene lookup returns CDR1 MNHNS and CDR2 SASEGT. With V trimmed by 1 base and J by 2 bases, 7 bases remained unmatched. The CDR3 totals 17 residues. The CDR3 sequence is CASSEGGTSGGTYEQYF. The DNA of the CDR3 is TGTGCCAGCAGTGAAGGGGGAACTAGCGGGGGCACCTACGAGCAGTACTTC.

The J gene is TRBJ2-6, the V gene TRBV4-2, with unresolved D. CDR1 LGHNA and CDR2 YNFKEQ come from the germline V gene. The CDR3 totals 15 residues. The V end was cut by 0 bases, the J end by 2 bases, with 5 bases between. The chain's CDR3 is CASSQDSTGANVLTF. CDR3 nucleotide sequence: TGTGCCAGCAGCCAAGATAGTACTGGGGCCAACGTCCTGACTTTC.

The J gene is TRBJ2-7, the V gene TRBV9; TRBD2 matches 7 bases. The junction had 3 bases not matched to a gene; V was cut back by 3 bases and J by 0 bases. This CDR3 spans 14 amino acids. CDR1 SGDLS and CDR2 YYNGEE come from the germline V gene. CDR3: CASSGAGDSYEQYF. CDR3 DNA sequence: TGTGCCAGCAGCGGGGCGGGGGACTCCTACGAGCAGTACTTC.